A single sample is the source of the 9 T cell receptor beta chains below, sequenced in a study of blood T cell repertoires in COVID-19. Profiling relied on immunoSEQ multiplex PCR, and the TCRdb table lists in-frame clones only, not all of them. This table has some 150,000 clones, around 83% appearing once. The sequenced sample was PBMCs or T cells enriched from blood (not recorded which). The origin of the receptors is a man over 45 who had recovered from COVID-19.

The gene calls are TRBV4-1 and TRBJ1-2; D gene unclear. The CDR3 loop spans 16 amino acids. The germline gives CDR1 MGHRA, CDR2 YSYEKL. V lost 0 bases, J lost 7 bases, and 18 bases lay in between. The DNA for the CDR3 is TGCGCCAGCAGCCAAGAACCACCCCTCCTAGGTGGTGGCTACACCTTC. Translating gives CASSQEPPLLGGGYTF.

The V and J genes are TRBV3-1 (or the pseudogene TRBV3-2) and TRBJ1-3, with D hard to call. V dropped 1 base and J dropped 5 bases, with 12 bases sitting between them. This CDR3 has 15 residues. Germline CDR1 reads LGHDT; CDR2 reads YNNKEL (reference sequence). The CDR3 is CASSQGGGKRNTIYF. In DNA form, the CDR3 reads TGTGCCAGCAGCCAAGGAGGAGGAAAAAGAAACACCATATATTTT.

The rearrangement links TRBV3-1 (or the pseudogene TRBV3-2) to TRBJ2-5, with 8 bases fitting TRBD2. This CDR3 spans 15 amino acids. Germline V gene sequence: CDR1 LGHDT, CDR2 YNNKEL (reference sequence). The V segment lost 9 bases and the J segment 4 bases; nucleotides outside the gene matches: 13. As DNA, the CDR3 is TGTGCCAGTAGTTCCGGGGGGGCGGTTGGAGAGACCCAGTACTTC. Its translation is CASSSGGAVGETQYF.

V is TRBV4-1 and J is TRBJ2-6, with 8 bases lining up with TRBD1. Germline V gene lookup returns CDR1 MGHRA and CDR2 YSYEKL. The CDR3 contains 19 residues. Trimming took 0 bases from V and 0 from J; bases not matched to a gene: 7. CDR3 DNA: TGCGCCAGCAGCCAAGATTCTCAGGGGGCCAACTCTGGGGCCAACGTCCTGACTTTC. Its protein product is CASSQDSQGANSGANVLTF.

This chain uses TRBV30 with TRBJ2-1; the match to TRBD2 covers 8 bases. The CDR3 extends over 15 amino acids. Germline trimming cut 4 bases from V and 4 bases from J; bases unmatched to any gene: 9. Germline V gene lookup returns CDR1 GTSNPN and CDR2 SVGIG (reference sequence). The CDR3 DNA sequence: TGTGCCTGGACCGGGGGTCGGGGGGGTTACAATGAGCAGTTCTTC. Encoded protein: CAWTGGRGGYNEQFF.

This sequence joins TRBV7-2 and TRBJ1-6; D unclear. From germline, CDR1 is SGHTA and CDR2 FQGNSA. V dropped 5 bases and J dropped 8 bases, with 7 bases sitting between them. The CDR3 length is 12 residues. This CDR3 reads CASSLTDSPLHF. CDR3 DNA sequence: TGTGCCAGCAGCCTAACGGATTCACCCCTCCACTTT.

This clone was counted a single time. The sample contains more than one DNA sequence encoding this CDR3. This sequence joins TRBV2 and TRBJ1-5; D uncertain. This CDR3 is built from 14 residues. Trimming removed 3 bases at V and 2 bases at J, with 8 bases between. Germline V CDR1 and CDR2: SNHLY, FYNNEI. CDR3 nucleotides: TGTGCCAGCAGTGATAGGCAGGGCAATCAGCCCCAGCATTTT. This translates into CASSDRQGNQPQHF.

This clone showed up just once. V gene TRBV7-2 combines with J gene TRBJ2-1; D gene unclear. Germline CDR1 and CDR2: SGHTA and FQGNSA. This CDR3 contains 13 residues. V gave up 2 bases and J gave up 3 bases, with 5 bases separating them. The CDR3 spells CASSLQVYNEQFF. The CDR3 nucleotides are TGTGCCAGCAGCTTACAGGTCTACAATGAGCAGTTCTTC.

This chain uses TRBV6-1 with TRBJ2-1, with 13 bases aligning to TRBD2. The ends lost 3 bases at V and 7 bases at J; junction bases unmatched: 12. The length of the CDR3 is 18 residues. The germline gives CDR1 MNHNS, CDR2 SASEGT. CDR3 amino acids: CASSDAGLAGRAVNEQFF. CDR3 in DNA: TGTGCCAGCAGTGACGCGGGACTAGCGGGGAGGGCCGTAAATGAGCAGTTCTTC.